Below, one TCR beta chain is given with its context. The sample is drawn from a study of blood T cell repertoires in COVID-19. Whole-study context: Spain, Italy and the United States supplied samples that represented acute and convalescent COVID-19.

The assay was immunoSEQ multiplex PCR, and TCRdb's table has in-frame clones only and misses some. The profile shows 250,000 or so clones, around 86% of them singletons. The sequenced sample was peripheral blood. The clonotype comes from a woman in her sixties with COVID-19, enrolled during active disease.

CDR3 DNA sequence: TGTGCCTGGAGACATTACAGGGAACAGCCGCAGTATTTT. Translated: CAWRHYREQPQYF. V and J are TRBV30 and TRBJ2-3, with a weak D call TRBD1 (6 bases). The CDR3 is 13 amino acids. Looked up from germline, CDR1 is GTSNPN and CDR2 is SVGIG (reference sequence). V was clipped by 3 bases and J by 10 bases, with 17 bases between them. The full variable domain, completed using reference TRBV30 and TRBJ2-3, is SQTIHQWPATLVQPVGSPLSLECTVEGTSNPNLYWYRQAAGRGLQLLFYSVGIGQISSEVPQNLSASRPQDRQFILSSKKLLLSDSGFYLCAWRHYREQPQYFGPGTRLTVL.